This is a list of T cell receptor beta chains from one sample in a study of blood T cell repertoires in COVID-19. Produced via immunoSEQ multiplex PCR; TCRdb's table is partial and in-frame only. The sample lists approximately 140,000 clones, over 60% seen once, with over 15% in the top ten. Input material: peripheral blood. The receptors stem from a man in his fifties with acute or convalescent COVID-19. CDR3s include the opening cysteine and the closing phenylalanine or tryptophan. D genes are given only for firm matches. Only part of the rows carry a size: once, few, many, or a class if the clone is expanded.

D | J | size | V | CDR3 | DNA
- | TRBJ1-2 | - | TRBV10-3 | CAISEGEASYGYTF | TGTGCCATCAGTGAAGGAGAGGCCTCCTATGGCTACACCTTC
- | TRBJ1-2 | - | TRBV5-4 | CASSLKDTRLHYNYGYTF | TGTGCCAGCAGCCTAAAGGACACGCGCCTACACTATAACTATGGCTACACCTTC
- | TRBJ1-1 | - | TRBV4-2 | CASSQDGGGETEAFF | TGTGCCAGCAGCCAAGATGGCGGGGGCGAAACTGAAGCTTTCTTT
- | TRBJ1-6 | - | TRBV19 | CASSIGGLASPLHF | TGTGCCAGTAGTATCGGGGGGCTGGCCTCACCCCTCCACTTT
- | TRBJ1-2 | few | TRBV30 | CAWGSRTNYGYTF | TGTGCCTGGGGCAGCAGGACTAACTATGGCTACACCTTC
- | TRBJ1-6 | - | TRBV5-1 | CASSLVQGYNSPLHF | TGCGCCAGCAGTCTCGTTCAGGGGTATAATTCACCCCTCCACTTT
- | TRBJ1-3 | - | TRBV3-1/TRBV3-2 | CASSRRGAGNTIYF | TGTGCCAGCAGCCGCAGGGGTGCTGGAAACACCATATATTTT
- | TRBJ1-1 | - | TRBV3-1/TRBV3-2 | CASSQDRTMATFF | TGTGCCAGCAGCCAAGATCGGACAATGGCGACTTTCTTT
- | TRBJ2-2 | - | TRBV14 | CASSQVGRRIGELFF | TGTGCCAGCAGCCAAGTCGGTAGGAGGATCGGGGAGCTGTTTTTT
TRBD1 | TRBJ1-6 | - | TRBV5-1 | CASSPGQGGASPLHF | TGCGCCAGCAGCCCGGGACAGGGTGGCGCATCACCCCTCCACTTT
- | TRBJ2-1 | few | TRBV6-2/TRBV6-3 | CASSYSRAGSYNEQFF | TGTGCCAGCAGTTACTCGAGGGCCGGCTCCTACAATGAGCAGTTCTTC
- | TRBJ1-1 | few | TRBV6-2/TRBV6-3 | CASSYSIALRGGDTEAFF | TGTGCCAGCAGTTACTCGATAGCGTTACGAGGGGGTGACACTGAAGCTTTCTTT
TRBD2 | TRBJ2-3 | - | TRBV11-2 | CASSAQTSGVTTDTQYF | TGTGCCAGCAGCGCTCAGACTAGCGGGGTGACCACAGATACGCAGTATTTT
- | TRBJ1-5 | - | TRBV27 | CASSLWQNSNQPQHF | TGTGCCAGCAGTTTATGGCAGAATAGCAATCAGCCCCAGCATTTT
TRBD1 | TRBJ2-7 | - | TRBV7-6 | CASSLETGHSYEQYF | TGTGCCAGCAGCTTAGAGACAGGGCACTCCTACGAGCAGTACTTC
TRBD1 | TRBJ1-6 | - | TRBV24-1 | CATSDPGQGNNSPLHF | TGTGCCACCAGTGATCCGGGACAGGGGAATAATTCACCCCTCCACTTT
- | TRBJ1-5 | - | TRBV28 | CASTIRGSRQPQHF | TGTGCCAGCACCATTAGGGGGAGTAGGCAGCCCCAGCATTTT
TRBD1 | TRBJ2-5 | few | TRBV3-1/TRBV3-2 | CASSSRQGRYLQETQYF | TGTGCCAGCAGCTCCCGACAGGGTCGATACCTTCAAGAGACCCAGTACTTC
TRBD2 | TRBJ2-1 | few | TRBV27 | CASRKQGLAGDNEQFF | TGTGCCAGCAGAAAACAAGGACTAGCGGGGGACAATGAGCAGTTCTTC
TRBD2 | TRBJ2-3 | - | TRBV3-1/TRBV3-2 | CASRESGGGGGSTQYF | TGTGCCAGCAGAGAAAGCGGCGGGGGCGGGGGGAGTACGCAGTATTTT
- | TRBJ1-2 | few | TRBV6-6 | CASSYRGYGYTF | TGTGCCAGCAGTTACCGAGGTTATGGCTACACCTTC
TRBD1 | TRBJ2-1 | - | TRBV11-2 | CASSFASGGGQFF | TGTGCCAGCAGTTTTGCCTCAGGGGGTGGTCAGTTCTTC
- | TRBJ2-1 | - | TRBV5-1 | CASSFRNEQFF | TGCGCCAGCAGCTTCAGGAATGAGCAGTTCTTC
TRBD2 | TRBJ2-1 | few | TRBV4-1 | CASSQDAGGAFNEQFF | TGCGCCAGCAGCCAAGATGCCGGGGGGGCCTTTAATGAGCAGTTCTTC
- | TRBJ2-3 | - | TRBV3-1/TRBV3-2 | CAIKSSTDTQYF | TGTGCCATCAAATCAAGCACAGATACGCAGTATTTT
- | TRBJ1-2 | - | TRBV3-1/TRBV3-2 | CASSQGTIDGYTF | TGTGCCAGCAGCCAAGGGACAATTGATGGCTACACCTTC
TRBD1 | TRBJ2-2 | few | TRBV19 | CASTRDSNTGELFF | TGTGCCAGTACTAGGGACAGTAACACCGGGGAGCTGTTTTTT
- | TRBJ1-2 | - | TRBV6-1 | CASSEVLGDGYTF | TGTGCCAGCAGTGAAGTTCTAGGGGATGGCTACACCTTC
TRBD2 | TRBJ2-7 | - | TRBV4-1 | CASSQLAGGPAYEQYF | TGCGCCAGCAGCCAGCTAGCGGGGGGGCCGGCCTACGAGCAGTACTTC
TRBD1 | TRBJ1-2 | - | TRBV7-9 | CASSLEGQGRGYTF | TGTGCCAGCAGCTTAGAGGGACAGGGTCGCGGCTACACCTTC
- | TRBJ2-1 | - | TRBV7-3 | CASSPVAGADNEQFF | TGTGCCAGCAGCCCCGTGGCGGGGGCCGACAATGAGCAGTTCTTC
- | TRBJ2-5 | few | TRBV11-2 | CASSFFSDQETQYF | TGTGCCAGCAGCTTTTTTTCAGACCAAGAGACCCAGTACTTC